This TCR beta chain was obtained from a study of early T cells in non-severe SARS-CoV-2 infection. Study as a whole: Chains were unpaired, as sequencing was done on bulk RNA from unsorted whole blood.

This clonotype was observed at least ten times. As part of library construction, unique molecular identifiers were attached to individual cDNA molecules. TCRdb used MiXCR to reprocess the 5' RACE reads, holding one entry per CDR3 protein. The sample lists roughly 30,000 distinct CDR3 sequences; 5% to 6.5% were seen once. This CDR3 region has 12 residues. Between the trimmed V and J ends, which lost 0 bases and 9 bases, there was a span of 6 bases. In germline, CDR1 is GTSNPN, CDR2 SVGIG (reference sequence). The chain combines TRBV30 with TRBJ1-6; D is unclear. The TCR comes from an adult who was a healthcare worker with PCR-confirmed SARS-CoV-2 infection or an uninfected control (not recorded which). The sample here was whole blood, taken at baseline. CDR3 bases: TGTGCCTGGAGTGTGGTTACTTCACCCCTCCACTTT. Translation: CAWSVVTSPLHF.